This T cell receptor beta chain was recorded in a study of blood T cell repertoires in COVID-19. Overall study context: COVID-19 samples from acute and convalescent phases originated in the United States, Italy and Spain. Sources were T cells, B-cell-depleted T cells, or PBMCs; the material itself was cDNA or gDNA.

The germline V gene encodes CDR1 KGHSH and CDR2 LQKENI. Between the trimmed V and J ends, which lost 0 bases and 3 bases, there was a span of 14 bases. This CDR3 region has 16 residues. Original processing notes: Reference gene primer amplification gave estimated nucleated cell counts. Clones were sequenced by immunoSEQ multiplex PCR, and TCRdb holds only the in-frame ones, with some missing. V, J and clone size are taken as reported in that table, and D and trimming were inferred from the DNA itself. The data contain around 300,000 clones, roughly nine tenths of them seen just once; the ten biggest clones take up approximately 0.85%.

The genes are TRBV18 and TRBJ2-5, with D perhaps matching TRBD2 (5 bases). This clonotype was obtained from a woman aged 40 to 50 who had recovered from COVID-19. The sequencing input was peripheral blood. DNA for the CDR3: TGTGCCAGCTCACCACCGTTCCGGGGTAGAGAAGAGACCCAGTACTTC. It codes for CASSPPFRGREETQYF.